This entry features one T cell receptor beta chain sequence. Its specificity is unknown. Time point: cycle 4 day 1 (C4D1), after about 6 weeks of nivolumab. Brentuximab vedotin exposure varied, and every patient relapsed after autologous stem cell transplantation. The data were obtained in a study of PD-1 blockade in classical Hodgkin lymphoma. Clones were sequenced by immunoSEQ multiplex PCR, and TCRdb holds only the in-frame ones, with some missing. Among over 85,000 clones listed, roughly 91% were seen once. The CDR3 covers 14 residues. The germline V gene encodes CDR1 MNHEY and CDR2 SVGAGI. J gave up 7 bases and V 0 bases, and 2 bases lay outside the gene matches. Broader study findings: Still unresolved is the cause of the repertoire differences, which may be disease activity or prior therapy. Significantly greater TCR diversity emerged by C4D1 in CD4+ cells but not CD8+ cells. Patients with a complete response exhibited baseline diversity comparable to newly diagnosed patients. Compared with healthy donors, newly diagnosed patients reportedly showed lower baseline TCR diversity.

This chain joins TRBV6-5 and TRBJ2-7; 11 nucleotides agree with TRBD2. The receptor was derived from a human donor with classical Hodgkin lymphoma. This specimen was peripheral blood mononuclear cells (PBMCs), taken before the fourth cycle of nivolumab. The CDR3 spells CASSYSRTSGEQYF. In DNA, the CDR3 is TGTGCCAGCAGTTACTCCCGGACTAGCGGGGAGCAGTACTTC.